This TCR beta chain was observed in a study of T cell responses to AZD1222 COVID-19 vaccine. Whole-study findings and limits: Spike-spanning, vaccine-associated CD4 TCRs were dominant at 160-218 and 743-854. Reportedly, nearly half the spike-specific TCRs target unmutated variant regions.

Researchers grouped second doses given at about 4 or about 12 weeks into one pool. Generated by immunoSEQ multiplex PCR, the TCRdb table keeps only in-frame clones and is missing some. The table has tens of thousands of clones, 89% seen once. In the case of this clone: Its antigen is unidentified.

CDR3 length: 16 residues. The junction had 4 bases not matched to a gene; V was cut back by 2 bases and J by 0 bases. The germline gives CDR1 SEHNR, CDR2 FQNEAQ (reference sequence). This TCR was recovered from an adult who received the AZD1222 COVID-19 vaccine. The source was peripheral blood, collected 28 days after the second AZD1222 dose. The chain employs TRBV7-9 and TRBJ2-7; 10 bases fit TRBD1. This chain's CDR3 is CASSLTWTGGSYEQYF. As DNA, the CDR3 is TGTGCCAGCAGCTTAACCTGGACAGGGGGCTCCTACGAGCAGTACTTC.